One T cell receptor beta chain is described in this entry. Its antigen remains unidentified. No quality values exist for individual bases; no much larger clone is one base distant. The sample belongs to a study of T cell responses to AZD1222 COVID-19 vaccine (dated by TCRdb to about 2021). Context from the whole study: AZD1222 recipients whose second dose came at about 4 weeks and those whose second dose came at about 12 weeks were combined into one group, since spike-specific TCR depth and breadth did not differ between the two schedules. Enrollment into the trials was organized by age into subgroups of 18-55, 56-69 and 70-plus years, and those subgroups contained roughly 150, 30 and 60 TCR-sequenced participants, respectively. A total of approximately 240 trial participants underwent TCR sequencing, of whom 200 to 220 had received two doses of AZD1222 and around 26 had received two doses of the MenACWY control vaccine. General conclusions and limits of the study: Vaccine-associated CD4 TCRs spanned the whole spike protein, with dominant responses in regions 160-218 and 743-854. Reportedly, close to half of the unique spike-specific TCRs recognized epitopes lying outside the regions that are mutated in the B.1.351 and B.1.1.7 variants. Because no day 14 peak-response samples were available, the repertoires could be characterized only after the peak T cell response. Conclusions about previously exposed vaccinees are limited, since just five or six AZD1222 recipients were seropositive for SARS-CoV-2 at baseline. Spike-specific TCR breadth and depth rose significantly after two AZD1222 doses compared with day 0 and with MenACWY recipients. Participants were mostly white British and included more females than males, and it was suggested by the authors that clonal diversity may have been underestimated. The 56-69-year group was small, and its depth increase did not reach significance, likely because of low power.

The time point label here, explained by the study, means: baseline before first vaccination. Vaccinee samples came from UK trials COV001 and COV002, including a single-blind randomized controlled phase 2/3 trial of AZD1222 (ChAdOx1 nCoV-19) in healthy adults. For TCRbeta chain sequencing, PBMC samples were collected from trial participants at day 0 and at day 28 after the second dose. The CDR3 regions of human TCRbeta chains were analyzed by immunosequencing. For the original study's pipeline: Repertoire TCRs were matched against a reference library of SARS-CoV-2-specific TCRs generated with the MIRA antigen-specificity platform. Breadth was defined as the fraction of unique TCRs that were SARS-CoV-2-associated. Depth was defined as the fraction of total T cells that were SARS-CoV-2-associated. Using the MIRA data, each spike-specific TCR was mapped to the spike region that the TCR reacts to and placed in a CD4 or CD8 class. Log10-transformed breadth and depth values were compared by one-way ANOVA with Sidak's multiple comparisons tests. In TCRdb, the immuneACCESS table is reduced to in-frame sequences with V and J assigned. These tables do not hold every clone; where another copy was compared, an unresolved V gene accounts for under half, and the others remain unexplained. D and trimming come from the DNA, and the V and J calls and clone size come from that table. The sample includes around 81,000 clones, with roughly 82% observed a single time. 2.9% of the sample is held by the ten biggest clonotypes.

Reading from cysteine to phenylalanine, the CDR3 counts 13 amino acids. The sequence is cut down to CDR3 DNA, 39 bases in frame from base 1. The germline V gene encodes CDR1 MNHEY and CDR2 SVGAGI. The germline ends are 7 bases apart after V is trimmed by 7 bases and J by 0 bases. This TCR came from an adult in good health. Material: peripheral blood, obtained on day 0 of AZD1222 vaccination. The chain employs TRBV6-5 and TRBJ2-4, with no confident D gene call. The DNA sequence is TGTGCCAGCACCATTGAAGCCAAAAACATTCAGTACTTC. Its translation reads: CASTIEAKNIQYF.